One sample yielded the 7 T cell receptor beta chains listed below, sequenced in a study of T cell responses to AZD1222 COVID-19 vaccine. Clones were read by immunoSEQ multiplex PCR, and TCRdb kept only the in-frame ones, dropping some. The table includes about 140,000 clones, roughly 88% detected once. Here the sequenced sample was peripheral blood, taken 28 days after the second dose of the MenACWY control vaccine. The receptors come from an adult who received the MenACWY meningococcal vaccine as a control.

The chain carries TRBV3-1 (or the pseudogene TRBV3-2) and TRBJ2-5; 9 bases map to TRBD1. Germline CDR1 LGHDT, CDR2 YNNKEL (reference sequence). The CDR3 length is 14 residues. Trimming removed 4 bases from V and 5 bases from J; junction bases left unmatched: 5. This chain's CDR3 is CASSLRGTGETQYF. The CDR3 bases are TGTGCCAGCAGCCTCCGAGGGACAGGGGAGACCCAGTACTTC.

The CDR3 region is CASSYDGVSTDTQYF. DNA for the CDR3: TGTGCCAGCAGTTACGACGGGGTCAGCACAGATACGCAGTATTTT. The chain employs TRBV6-5 and TRBJ2-3, with TRBD2 as a possible D gene (5 bases). The CDR3 length is 15 residues. V shed 2 bases and J shed 0 bases, with 9 bases lying between them. From germline, CDR1 is MNHEY and CDR2 SVGAGI.

J is TRBJ1-1 and V is TRBV6-2 or TRBV6-3; D is perhaps TRBD1 (6 bases). The germline gives CDR1 MNHEY, CDR2 SVGEGT. The CDR3 consists of 16 residues. The V and J ends lost 5 bases and 0 bases respectively, with 16 bases between them. In DNA, the CDR3 is TGTGCCAGCAGTCCCGGACCTGGGGGGCTGAACACTGAAGCTTTCTTT. Translated: CASSPGPGGLNTEAFF.

The V gene is TRBV27, the J gene TRBJ1-1; TRBD1 agrees at 7 bases. CDR3 length equals 15 residues. Germline V gene lookup returns CDR1 MNHEY and CDR2 SMNVEV (reference sequence). The ends lost 0 bases at V and 4 bases at J; junction bases unmatched: 5. The CDR3 nucleotides read TGTGCCAGCAGTTTATCCCGGACAGGTGTCACTGAAGCTTTCTTT. Residues: CASSLSRTGVTEAFF.

The V call is TRBV18, the J call TRBJ1-4; 10 bases map to TRBD1. CDR3 size: 15 residues. V shed 6 bases and J 7 bases; nucleotides not matched to a gene: 8. Per the germline V gene, CDR1 is KGHSH and CDR2 is LQKENI. Here the CDR3 reads CASSPGQGDGEKLFF. Here the CDR3 DNA reads TGTGCCAGCTCCCCCGGACAGGGGGATGGTGAAAAACTGTTTTTT.

The rearrangement joins TRBV4-1 to TRBJ1-2; 7 nucleotides match TRBD1. V shed 4 bases, J shed 6 bases, and the junction held 5 bases outside the gene matches. The germline V gene encodes CDR1 MGHRA and CDR2 YSYEKL. CDR3 length: 13 residues. The CDR3 region is CASSPGGGNGYTF. In nucleotides, the CDR3 is TGCGCCAGCAGCCCAGGAGGGGGCAATGGCTACACCTTC.

This clone came up once. CDR3 protein: CASTSSGGTGELFF. For the CDR3, the DNA is TGCGCCAGCACCTCTTCGGGCGGCACCGGGGAGCTGTTTTTT. The rearrangement uses TRBV5-1 and TRBJ2-2; D gene unclear. The V end was cut by 6 bases, the J end by 4 bases, with 13 bases between. CDR3 length: 14 amino acids. Germline assignment: CDR1 SGHRS and CDR2 YFSETQ. The full variable domain, in which reference TRBV5-1 and TRBJ2-2 provide the parts outside the CDR3, is KAGVTQTPRYLIKTRGQQVTLSCSPISGHRSVSWYQQTPGQGLQFLFEYFSETQRNKGNFPGRFSGRQFSNSRSEMNVSTLELGDSALYLCASTSSGGTGELFFGEGSRLTVL.